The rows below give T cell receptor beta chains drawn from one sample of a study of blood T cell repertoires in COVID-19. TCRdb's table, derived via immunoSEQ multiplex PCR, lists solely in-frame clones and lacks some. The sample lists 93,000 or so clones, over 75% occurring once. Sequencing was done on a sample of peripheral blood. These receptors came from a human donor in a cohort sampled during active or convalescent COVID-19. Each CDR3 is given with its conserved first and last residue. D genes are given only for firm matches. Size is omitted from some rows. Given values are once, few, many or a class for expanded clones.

CDR3: CASSLYGGTNEKLFF; DNA: TGCGCCAGCAGCTTGTACGGGGGGACTAATGAAAAACTGTTTTTT; J: TRBJ1-4; V: TRBV5-1; D: NA; size: NA
CDR3: CASRARDRGGDTQYF; DNA: TGTGCCAGCAGAGCCCGGGACAGGGGAGGTGATACGCAGTATTTT; J: TRBJ2-3; V: TRBV7-9; D: TRBD1; size: NA
CDR3: CASNRRHPYNSPLHF; DNA: TGTGCCAGCAACCGGCGGCACCCCTATAATTCACCCCTCCACTTT; J: TRBJ1-6; V: TRBV2; D: NA; size: once
CDR3: CASSQEGTSGGFPSTDTQYF; DNA: TGCGCCAGCAGCCAAGAGGGCACTAGCGGGGGGTTTCCAAGCACAGATACGCAGTATTTT; J: TRBJ2-3; V: TRBV4-3; D: TRBD2; size: once
CDR3: CASSPPGEGSYGYTF; DNA: TGTGCCAGCAGCCCTCCAGGGGAGGGGAGCTATGGCTACACCTTC; J: TRBJ1-2; V: TRBV7-9; D: NA; size: NA
CDR3: CASKSRGGTGELFF; DNA: TGTGCCAGCAAAAGTAGGGGTGGAACCGGGGAGCTGTTTTTT; J: TRBJ2-2; V: TRBV2; D: NA; size: NA
CDR3: CASSSDGGRAYNEQFF; DNA: TGTGCCAGCAGTTCTGACGGTGGCAGGGCATACAATGAGCAGTTCTTC; J: TRBJ2-1; V: TRBV27; D: NA; size: NA
CDR3: CASSPGQDEAFF; DNA: TGCGCCAGCAGCCCAGGGCAGGATGAAGCTTTCTTT; J: TRBJ1-1; V: TRBV5-1; D: NA; size: NA
CDR3: CASSQGGENYGYTF; DNA: TGCGCCAGCAGCCAGGGGGGCGAGAACTATGGCTACACCTTC; J: TRBJ1-2; V: TRBV5-1; D: TRBD1; size: NA
CDR3: CASSSQSAGNQPQHF; DNA: TGTGCCAGTAGCTCTCAATCGGCGGGCAATCAGCCCCAGCATTTT; J: TRBJ1-5; V: TRBV19; D: NA; size: NA
CDR3: CASSAEGLVVNEQFF; DNA: TGTGCCAGCAGCGCGGAGGGACTAGTCGTCAATGAGCAGTTCTTC; J: TRBJ2-1; V: TRBV9; D: TRBD2; size: NA
CDR3: CASSLGGSYNSPLHF; DNA: TGTGCCAGCTCCTTAGGGGGCTCCTATAATTCACCCCTCCACTTT; J: TRBJ1-6; V: TRBV18; D: NA; size: NA
CDR3: CASSKSTGAGNTIYF; DNA: TGTGCCAGCAGCAAATCTACAGGGGCTGGAAACACCATATATTTT; J: TRBJ1-3; V: TRBV7-2; D: TRBD1; size: NA
CDR3: CASSLTAGVEAFF; DNA: TGTGCCAGCAGCTTAACGGCAGGGGTTGAAGCTTTCTTT; J: TRBJ1-1; V: TRBV7-3; D: NA; size: few
CDR3: CASSPTGGVRSNSPLHF; DNA: TGTGCCAGCTCACCAACAGGGGGCGTTCGTTCTAATTCACCCCTCCACTTT; J: TRBJ1-6; V: TRBV18; D: TRBD1; size: NA
CDR3: CASRADASYNEQFF; DNA: TGTGCCAGCAGAGCGGATGCGTCCTACAATGAGCAGTTCTTC; J: TRBJ2-1; V: TRBV6-5; D: NA; size: few
CDR3: CAWSPGPATQPQHF; DNA: TGTGCCTGGAGTCCTGGCCCTGCAACCCAGCCCCAGCATTTT; J: TRBJ1-5; V: TRBV30; D: NA; size: NA
CDR3: CASATGGMNTEAFF; DNA: TGTGCCAGCGCGACAGGGGGGATGAACACTGAAGCTTTCTTT; J: TRBJ1-1; V: TRBV18; D: TRBD1; size: NA
CDR3: CASSSDFLNTEAFF; DNA: TGTGCCAGTAGTTCGGACTTCTTGAACACTGAAGCTTTCTTT; J: TRBJ1-1; V: TRBV19; D: NA; size: NA
CDR3: CASSIDARNTQYF; DNA: TGTGCCAGTAGTATAGATGCCAGGAATACGCAGTATTTT; J: TRBJ2-3; V: TRBV19; D: NA; size: NA
CDR3: CATSDSPGQAANYGYTF; DNA: TGTGCCACCAGTGATTCCCCTGGACAGGCTGCTAACTATGGCTACACCTTC; J: TRBJ1-2; V: TRBV24-1; D: TRBD1; size: NA
CDR3: CASSLVGQGTGDTIYF; DNA: TGTGCCAGCAGCTTAGTGGGACAGGGGACGGGAGACACCATATATTTT; J: TRBJ1-3; V: TRBV7-2; D: TRBD1; size: NA
CDR3: CSASGGLGTEAFF; DNA: TGCAGTGCTAGTGGAGGGCTCGGCACTGAAGCTTTCTTT; J: TRBJ1-1; V: TRBV20-1; D: NA; size: NA
CDR3: CASSEMGLSNQPQHF; DNA: TGTGCCAGCAGTGAAATGGGACTTAGCAATCAGCCCCAGCATTTT; J: TRBJ1-5; V: TRBV2; D: NA; size: NA
CDR3: CASSSPRQGQAFF; DNA: TGTGCCAGCAGCTCTCCACGACAGGGCCAAGCTTTCTTT; J: TRBJ1-1; V: TRBV11-3; D: TRBD1; size: few
CDR3: CASSPGVGYNEQFF; DNA: TGTGCCAGTAGTCCCGGGGTGGGCTACAATGAGCAGTTCTTC; J: TRBJ2-1; V: TRBV19; D: NA; size: NA
CDR3: CATSRGDNSGNTIYF; DNA: TGTGCCACCAGCAGAGGAGACAACTCTGGAAACACCATATATTTT; J: TRBJ1-3; V: TRBV15; D: NA; size: NA
CDR3: CASARPGNYEQYF; DNA: TGTGCCAGCGCTAGGCCAGGGAACTACGAGCAGTACTTC; J: TRBJ2-7; V: TRBV28; D: NA; size: NA
CDR3: CASSLVGQGREAFF; DNA: TGTGCCAGCAGCTTAGTGGGACAGGGTCGTGAAGCTTTCTTT; J: TRBJ1-1; V: TRBV11-3; D: TRBD1; size: NA
CDR3: CASSRGGYTF; DNA: TGTGCCAGCAGCCGGGGTGGCTACACCTTC; J: TRBJ1-2; V: TRBV6-5; D: NA; size: NA
CDR3: CASRYPGRRAFF; DNA: TGTGCCAGCAGATATCCGGGGAGGCGAGCTTTCTTT; J: TRBJ1-1; V: TRBV28; D: NA; size: NA
CDR3: CASSLVPGSNTEAFF; DNA: TGCGCCAGCAGCTTGGTCCCGGGGTCAAACACTGAAGCTTTCTTT; J: TRBJ1-1; V: TRBV5-1; D: NA; size: few
CDR3: CSVEDRRGSTDTQYF; DNA: TGCAGCGTTGAAGATCGCAGGGGCAGCACAGATACGCAGTATTTT; J: TRBJ2-3; V: TRBV29-1; D: NA; size: NA
CDR3: CSVVTGGYYQETQYF; DNA: TGCAGCGTTGTGACAGGGGGCTACTACCAAGAGACCCAGTACTTC; J: TRBJ2-5; V: TRBV29-1; D: TRBD1; size: NA
CDR3: CASSFWTGGNEQFF; DNA: TGTGCCAGCAGCTTCTGGACAGGGGGGAATGAGCAGTTCTTC; J: TRBJ2-1; V: TRBV7-3; D: TRBD1; size: NA
CDR3: CASSEALQGPTGELFF; DNA: TGTGCCAGCAGTGAAGCGCTTCAGGGGCCGACCGGGGAGCTGTTTTTT; J: TRBJ2-2; V: TRBV6-1; D: NA; size: once
CDR3: CSVVGSANTGELFF; DNA: TGCAGCGTTGTCGGCAGCGCGAACACCGGGGAGCTGTTTTTT; J: TRBJ2-2; V: TRBV29-1; D: NA; size: NA
CDR3: CASSFGTVNNSPLHF; DNA: TGTGCCAGCAGTTTCGGGACAGTAAATAATTCACCCCTCCACTTT; J: TRBJ1-6; V: TRBV11-2; D: TRBD1; size: NA
CDR3: CASSLARVGDRVNSPLHF; DNA: TGTGCCAGCAGCTTAGCCCGGGTTGGGGACAGAGTTAATTCACCCCTCCACTTT; J: TRBJ1-6; V: TRBV11-3; D: TRBD1; size: NA
CDR3: CASSPGTAYGYTF; DNA: TGTGCCAGCTCACCAGGGACAGCCTATGGCTACACCTTC; J: TRBJ1-2; V: TRBV18; D: TRBD1; size: NA
CDR3: CSASRWSSYNSPLHF; DNA: TGCAGTGCTAGTAGGTGGAGCTCCTATAATTCACCCCTCCACTTT; J: TRBJ1-6; V: TRBV20-1; D: NA; size: NA
CDR3: CASSPGQGAYNSPLHF; DNA: TGTGCCAGCAGTCCCGGACAGGGTGCCTATAATTCACCCCTCCACTTT; J: TRBJ1-6; V: TRBV28; D: TRBD1; size: NA
CDR3: CASSVATGGGDEKLFF; DNA: TGCGCCAGCAGCGTGGCGACAGGGGGCGGTGACGAAAAACTGTTTTTT; J: TRBJ1-4; V: TRBV5-1; D: TRBD1; size: NA
CDR3: CATSPLAGGTGELFF; DNA: TGTGCCACCAGCCCCCTAGCGGGGGGAACCGGGGAGCTGTTTTTT; J: TRBJ2-2; V: TRBV24-1; D: TRBD2; size: NA
CDR3: CASSSKTGVYGYTF; DNA: TGTGCCAGCAGCTCAAAAACAGGGGTCTATGGCTACACCTTC; J: TRBJ1-2; V: TRBV7-2; D: TRBD1; size: NA
CDR3: CASSIIFPTGPEAFF; DNA: TGTGCCAGTAGTATAATATTTCCGACAGGTCCTGAAGCTTTCTTT; J: TRBJ1-1; V: TRBV19; D: NA; size: NA
CDR3: CASSPRLAGARETQYF; DNA: TGTGCCAGCAGCCCTAGACTAGCGGGGGCTCGAGAGACCCAGTACTTC; J: TRBJ2-5; V: TRBV7-2; D: TRBD2; size: NA